Below are 22 T cell receptor beta chains sequenced from a single sample in a study of T cell changes during pregnancy in multiple sclerosis. Sequencing was performed with immunoSEQ multiplex PCR; in TCRdb, only in-frame clones are kept and a portion is missing. Here the sample spans about 68,000 clones, 90% being singletons. The source material was peripheral blood, sampled in the third trimester of pregnancy. These receptors were collected from a female donor with multiple sclerosis, enrolled in a pregnancy study.

CDR3 protein: CASPTAGTRAYEQYF. The DNA of the CDR3 is TGTGCCAGTCCGACCGCAGGGACACGGGCCTACGAGCAGTACTTC. The J gene is TRBJ2-7, the V gene TRBV19; possibly TRBD1 for D (6 bases). Germline lookup yields CDR1 LNHDA and CDR2 SQIVND (reference sequence). The CDR3 loop spans 15 amino acids. V was clipped by 8 bases and J by 2 bases, with 19 bases between them. The variable domain in full, completed from reference TRBV19 and TRBJ2-7, reads DGGITQSPKYLFRKEGQNVTLSCEQNLNHDAMYWYRQDPGQGLRLIYYSQIVNDFQKGDIAEGYSVSREKKESFPLTVTSAQKNPTAFYLCASPTAGTRAYEQYFGPGTRLTVT.

This clone was picked up one time. The chain employs TRBV4-1 and TRBJ2-7; 9 bases map to TRBD1. Germline V gene sequence: CDR1 MGHRA, CDR2 YSYEKL. This CDR3 has 14 amino acids. The junction had 0 bases not matched to a gene; V was cut back by 0 bases and J by 3 bases. In DNA, the CDR3 is TGCGCCAGCAGCCAAGAGACAGGGGGCTACGAGCAGTACTTC. Translation: CASSQETGGYEQYF.

The chain couples TRBV19 to TRBJ1-5, with D perhaps matching TRBD1 (5 bases). The CDR3 has 16 residues. V was trimmed by 10 bases and J by 0 bases, leaving 19 bases between them. Per germline, CDR1 LNHDA and CDR2 SQIVND (reference sequence). CDR3 sequence reads: CATSWQGGDSNQPQHF. The CDR3 DNA sequence: TGTGCCACCTCCTGGCAGGGTGGGGATAGCAATCAGCCCCAGCATTTT.

This chain uses TRBV9 with TRBJ1-1, with 7 bases fitting TRBD1. From germline, CDR1 is SGDLS and CDR2 YYNGEE. With V trimmed by 3 bases and J by 3 bases, 2 bases remained unmatched. The CDR3 is made up of 13 amino acids. The DNA of the CDR3 is TGTGCCAGCAGCGCCACAGGGGACACTGAAGCTTTCTTT. Its translation: CASSATGDTEAFF. Drawing the rest from reference TRBV9 and TRBJ1-1, the complete variable domain is DSGVTQTPKHLITATGQRVTLRCSPRSGDLSVYWYQQSLDQGLQFLIQYYNGEERAKGNILERFSAQQFPDLHSELNLSSLELGDSALYFCASSATGDTEAFFGQGTRLTVV.

The V and J genes are TRBV27 and TRBJ2-7; 14 nucleotides line up with TRBD2. Losses at the gene ends were 4 bases for V and 2 bases for J; bases not matched to a gene: 4. CDR1 and CDR2 from the germline V gene are MNHEY and SMNVEV (reference sequence). The CDR3 is made up of 16 amino acids. CDR3: CASSSPGLAGAYEQYF. The CDR3 DNA follows: TGTGCCAGCAGTTCACCGGGACTAGCGGGAGCCTACGAGCAGTACTTC.

V and J are TRBV10-2 and TRBJ1-5; D is perhaps TRBD1 (6 bases). Looked up from germline, CDR1 is WSHSY and CDR2 is SAAADI. Deletions cut 0 bases from V and 7 bases from J, with 10 bases between. The length of the CDR3 is 14 residues. The CDR3, as DNA: TGCGCCAGCAGTGAGTCAGGGGGTGGGCAGCCCCAGCATTTT. As protein: CASSESGGGQPQHF.

The chain's CDR3 is CASRPGTVYEQFF. The CDR3, as DNA: TGTGCCAGCAGGCCTGGGACAGTTTATGAGCAGTTCTTC. The rearrangement links TRBV7-2 to TRBJ2-1; 7 bases fit TRBD1. The CDR3 totals 13 residues. V shed 6 bases, J shed 8 bases, and the junction held 7 bases outside the gene matches. Germline V gene lookup returns CDR1 SGHTA and CDR2 FQGNSA.

V and J are TRBV9 and TRBJ2-3; 9 bases are a match to TRBD2. V lost 2 bases to trimming and J lost 4 bases; unmatched junction nucleotides: 5. Germline lookup yields CDR1 SGDLS and CDR2 YYNGEE. The CDR3 has 15 residues. CDR3 in amino acids: CASSVRRGGPDTQYF. The CDR3 nucleotides are TGTGCCAGCAGCGTCCGGCGGGGGGGTCCAGATACGCAGTATTTT.

The gene calls are TRBV20-1 and TRBJ2-5; maybe TRBD1 (6 bases). This CDR3 has 11 amino acids. CDR1 is DFQATT, CDR2 SNEGSKA, per germline (reference sequence). V was clipped by 4 bases and J by 5 bases, with 8 bases between them. In DNA form, the CDR3 reads TGCAGTGCTAAACAGGGCGAGACCCAGTACTTC. This translates into CSAKQGETQYF.

This sequence joins TRBV29-1 and TRBJ1-2; possibly TRBD1 for D (5 bases). Germline V gene sequence: CDR1 SQVTM, CDR2 ANQGSEA. This CDR3 spans 13 amino acids. The V end lost 5 bases, the J end lost 3 bases, and 13 bases lay between the germline ends. Here the CDR3 DNA reads TGCAGCGTTTCGGCAGGGACTGACTATGGCTACACCTTC. It codes for CSVSAGTDYGYTF.

This rearrangement joins TRBV6-1 to TRBJ1-3, with 7 bases that match TRBD1. The CDR3 loop spans 16 amino acids. Germline V gene sequence: CDR1 MNHNS, CDR2 SASEGT. V was pared by 3 bases and J by 8 bases, with 13 bases of the junction left unmatched. The CDR3 DNA sequence: TGTGCCAGCAGTGATCCCGACAGGGATTGGGGAGACACCATATATTTT. It specifies CASSDPDRDWGDTIYF.

The V call is TRBV5-1, the J call TRBJ2-1; perhaps TRBD2 as D (5 bases). With 4 bases removed from V and 4 bases from J, the gap between germline ends came to 18 bases. The CDR3 runs 16 residues. Germline CDR1 and CDR2: SGHRS and YFSETQ. The CDR3 DNA reads TGCGCCAGCAGCCCGAACGAGGGTAGGTTGTACAATGAGCAGTTCTTC. Residues: CASSPNEGRLYNEQFF.

This chain links TRBV7-8 with TRBJ2-3; 7 bases line up with TRBD1. The CDR3 contains 16 residues. V was pared by 0 bases and J by 4 bases, with 7 bases of the junction left unmatched. In germline, CDR1 is SGHVS, CDR2 FQNEAQ. The CDR3 spells CASSLALEGAADTQYF. CDR3 bases: TGTGCCAGCAGCTTAGCGCTAGAGGGGGCTGCAGATACGCAGTATTTT. The full variable domain, in which reference TRBV7-8 and TRBJ2-3 provide the parts outside the CDR3, is GAGVSQSPRYKVAKRGQDVALRCDPISGHVSLFWYQQALGQGPEFLTYFQNEAQLDKSGLPSDRFFAERPEGSVSTLKIQRTQQEDSAVYLCASSLALEGAADTQYFGPGTRLTVL.

This clone came up once. This rearrangement joins TRBV20-1 to TRBJ2-7, with no clear D. The CDR3 covers 11 residues. In germline, CDR1 is DFQATT, CDR2 SNEGSKA (reference sequence). Deletions cut 0 bases from V and 6 bases from J, with 6 bases between. The CDR3 here is CSAREVAEQYF. DNA for the CDR3: TGCAGTGCTAGAGAAGTAGCCGAGCAGTACTTC.

This clone was observed a handful of times. V usage is TRBV7-9 and J usage is TRBJ1-5; no reliable D call. Germline V lookup: CDR1 SEHNR, CDR2 FQNEAQ (reference sequence). Between the trimmed V and J ends, which lost 3 bases and 5 bases, there was a span of 5 bases. The CDR3 is made up of 12 amino acids. CDR3: CASSFTDQPQHF. DNA of the CDR3: TGTGCCAGCAGCTTTACAGATCAGCCCCAGCATTTT.

The chain uses TRBV19 and TRBJ2-7; maybe TRBD1 (5 bases). V shed 4 bases and J shed 3 bases, with 7 bases lying between them. This CDR3 is built from 12 residues. CDR1 and CDR2 (germline): LNHDA, SQIVND (reference sequence). The CDR3: CASSTQVYEQYF. For the CDR3, the DNA is TGTGCCAGTAGTACACAGGTCTACGAGCAGTACTTC. The full variable domain, in which reference TRBV19 and TRBJ2-7 provide the parts outside the CDR3, is DGGITQSPKYLFRKEGQNVTLSCEQNLNHDAMYWYRQDPGQGLRLIYYSQIVNDFQKGDIAEGYSVSREKKESFPLTVTSAQKNPTAFYLCASSTQVYEQYFGPGTRLTVT.

V and J are TRBV2 and TRBJ1-3; tentatively, D is TRBD1 (6 bases). CDR1 is SNHLY, CDR2 FYNNEI, per germline. V was pared by 2 bases and J by 4 bases, with 12 bases between. The CDR3 is 15 amino acids. CDR3 residues: CASSEYQGTGNTIYF. In nucleotides, the CDR3 is TGTGCCAGCAGTGAATATCAGGGGACGGGAAACACCATATATTTT.

The chain employs TRBV19 and TRBJ1-3, with D unresolved. V was shortened by 2 bases and J by 0 bases, with 14 bases between the two germline ends. The CDR3 is 17 residues long. Germline V gene sequence: CDR1 LNHDA, CDR2 SQIVND (reference sequence). CDR3 DNA sequence: TGTGCCAGTAGTATATCTACGGACTTATCCTCTGGAAACACCATATATTTT. Protein sequence: CASSISTDLSSGNTIYF.

The chain combines TRBV6-1 with TRBJ1-1, with D uncertain. Germline V lookup: CDR1 MNHNS, CDR2 SASEGT. There are 14 residues in the CDR3. Trimming cost V 6 bases and J 8 bases, with 19 bases left between them. CDR3 sequence reads: CASSGFSRAGEAFF. Written as DNA, the CDR3 is TGTGCCAGCAGCGGATTCTCGAGGGCCGGAGAAGCTTTCTTT.

A few counts support this clone. This chain connects TRBV6-5 to TRBJ1-4, with 7 bases matching TRBD1. This CDR3 is built from 13 residues. The V segment lost 5 bases and the J segment 10 bases; nucleotides outside the gene matches: 7. Germline V CDR1 and CDR2: MNHEY, SVGAGI. CDR3 in DNA: TGTGCCAGCAGTCGAGAACAGGGGCGAAAACTGTTTTTT. Translation: CASSREQGRKLFF.

This chain links TRBV5-1 with TRBJ2-7; D is unresolved. CDR3 length: 12 residues. The V end was cut by 4 bases, the J end by 1 base, with 6 bases between. Germline CDR1 is SGHRS and CDR2 is YFSETQ. DNA for the CDR3: TGCGCCAGCAGCGCCGGGTCCTACGAGCAGTACTTC. It translates to CASSAGSYEQYF.

The V gene is TRBV7-2, the J gene TRBJ2-3; 16 positions agree with TRBD2. The V and J ends lost 5 bases and 5 bases, in that order; junction bases with no gene match: 7. Germline V gives CDR1 SGHTA, CDR2 FQGNSA. The CDR3 has 17 amino acids. CDR3 sequence: CASSPPGLAGGIDTQYF. Here the CDR3 DNA reads TGTGCCAGCAGCCCGCCGGGACTAGCGGGAGGGATAGATACGCAGTATTTT.